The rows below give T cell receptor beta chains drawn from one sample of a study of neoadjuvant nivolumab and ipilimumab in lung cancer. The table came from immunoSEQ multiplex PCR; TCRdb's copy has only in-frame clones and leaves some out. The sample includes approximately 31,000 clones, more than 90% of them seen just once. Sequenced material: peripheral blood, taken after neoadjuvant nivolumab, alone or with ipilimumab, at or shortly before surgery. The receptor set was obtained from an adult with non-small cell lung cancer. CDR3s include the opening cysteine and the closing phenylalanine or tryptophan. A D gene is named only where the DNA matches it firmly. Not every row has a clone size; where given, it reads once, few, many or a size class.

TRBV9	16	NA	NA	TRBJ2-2	TGTGCCAGCAGCGTAGACCCAGGGGGGGTAACCGGGGAGCTGTTTTTT	CASSVDPGGVTGELFF
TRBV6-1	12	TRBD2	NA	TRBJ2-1	TGTGCCAGCAGTGAAAGGCGGCGGGAGGAAATCTTC	CASSERRREEIF
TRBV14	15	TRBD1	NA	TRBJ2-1	TGTGCCAGCAGCTTCGACAGGGGGCGTTTCGATGAGCAGTTCTTC	CASSFDRGRFDEQFF
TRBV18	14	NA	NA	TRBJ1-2	TGTGCCAGCTCACCCGGGGCGGATTACTATGGCTACACCTTC	CASSPGADYYGYTF
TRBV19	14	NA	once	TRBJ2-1	TGTGCCAGTAGTATATCGGGGGACAGCAATGAGCAGTTCTTC	CASSISGDSNEQFF
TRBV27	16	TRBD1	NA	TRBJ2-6	TGTGCCAGCAAGCTGCTCGACAGGGCTGGGGCCAACGTCCTGACTTTC	CASKLLDRAGANVLTF
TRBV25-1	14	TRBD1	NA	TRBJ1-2	TGTGCCAGCAGTGAATACGGAGGGGATCAGGGGGACACCTTC	CASSEYGGDQGDTF
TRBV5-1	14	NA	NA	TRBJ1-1	TGCGCCAGCAGCTTAGGGCTCATGAACACTGAAGCTTTCTTT	CASSLGLMNTEAFF
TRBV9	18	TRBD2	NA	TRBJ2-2	TGTGCCAGCAGCGCCCACTTACTAGCGGGAGTTGGCACCGGGGAGCTGTTTTTT	CASSAHLLAGVGTGELFF
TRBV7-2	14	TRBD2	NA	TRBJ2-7	TGTGCCAGCTCCATGAGCGGGAGCGCGTACGAGCAGTACTTC	CASSMSGSAYEQYF
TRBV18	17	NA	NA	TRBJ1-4	TGTGCCAGCTCACGCCCTCTCCCAACAGGGATGGGGGAAAAACTGTTTTTT	CASSRPLPTGMGEKLFF
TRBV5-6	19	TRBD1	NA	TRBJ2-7	TGTGCCAGCAGCGGGTCAGGCAGGGGGCTCTTCCCCAATCCCTACGAGCAGTACTTC	CASSGSGRGLFPNPYEQYF
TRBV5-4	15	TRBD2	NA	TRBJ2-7	TGTGCCAGCAGCCCGGGACTAGCGGGAGCAGGGGAGCAGTACTTC	CASSPGLAGAGEQYF
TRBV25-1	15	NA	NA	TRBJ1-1	TGTGCCAGCAGTGAGCCGACAGGACTCTTCACTGAAGCTTTCTTT	CASSEPTGLFTEAFF
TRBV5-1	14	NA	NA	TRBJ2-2	TGCGCCAGCAGCTTCAGGCAGGGCGGCGGGGAGCTGTTTTTT	CASSFRQGGGELFF
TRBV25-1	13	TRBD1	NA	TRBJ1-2	TGTGCCAGCAGCTCCACAGGGGGCTATGGCTACACCTTC	CASSSTGGYGYTF
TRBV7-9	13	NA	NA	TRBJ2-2	TGTGCCTGGCGGCCCCAGGACGGCGGGGAGCTGTTTTTT	CAWRPQDGGELFF
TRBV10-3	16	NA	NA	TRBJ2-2	NA	CAIKGAQGFGAGELFF
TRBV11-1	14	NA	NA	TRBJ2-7	TGTGCCAGCAGCGACGGGGCTCCCCGCGGCGAGCAGTACTTC	CASSDGAPRGEQYF
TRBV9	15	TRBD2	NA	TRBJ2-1	TGTGCCAGCAGCAATAGCGGGAGGGGGAACAATGAGCAGTTCTTC	CASSNSGRGNNEQFF
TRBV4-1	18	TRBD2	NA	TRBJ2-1	TGCGCCAGCAGCCTCACGATCGATGTATCTATAGCGGGAAAGGGGACGTTCTTC	CASSLTIDVSIAGKGTFF
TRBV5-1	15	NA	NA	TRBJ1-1	TGCGCCAGCAGCTTGAATGGGCGAGGGAACACTGAAGCTTTCTTT	CASSLNGRGNTEAFF
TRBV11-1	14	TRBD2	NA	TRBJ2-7	TGTGCCAGCAGCTTGGCGGGAGGGCTGGGCGAGCAGTACTTC	CASSLAGGLGEQYF
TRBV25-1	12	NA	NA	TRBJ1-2	TGTGCCAGCAGTGGGGGTTTACGGGGCTACACCTTC	CASSGGLRGYTF
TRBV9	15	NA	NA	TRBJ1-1	TGTGCCAGCAGCGTAGGGCCTGAGATGAACACTGAAGCTTTCTTT	CASSVGPEMNTEAFF
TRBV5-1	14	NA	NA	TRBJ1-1	TGCGCCAGCAGCTTGGGCCCCAGCCACACTGAAGCTTTCTTT	CASSLGPSHTEAFF
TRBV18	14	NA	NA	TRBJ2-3	TGTGCCAGCTCACCCAGGGTGGGCACAGATACGCAGTATTTT	CASSPRVGTDTQYF
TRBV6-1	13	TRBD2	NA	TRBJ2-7	TGTGCCAGCGCTAGCGGAAACTCCTACGAGCAGTACTTC	CASASGNSYEQYF
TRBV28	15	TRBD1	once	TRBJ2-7	TGTGCCAGCCGCCCTGGACAGGCTCGCTCCTACGAGCAGTACTTC	CASRPGQARSYEQYF
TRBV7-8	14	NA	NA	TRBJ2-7	TGTGCCAGCAGCTCTGGCACCAACACCTACGAGCAGTACTTC	CASSSGTNTYEQYF
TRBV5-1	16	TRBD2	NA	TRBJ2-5	TGCGCCAGCAGCGCGGGAGCAGGAAATTACCAAGAGACCCAGTACTTC	CASSAGAGNYQETQYF
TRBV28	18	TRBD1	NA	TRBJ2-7	TGTGCCAGCAGCCCTATTATACCGGGACAGGGATCATCCTACGAGCAGTACTTC	CASSPIIPGQGSSYEQYF
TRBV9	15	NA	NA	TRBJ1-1	TGTGCCAGCAGCGACGGGGGGCTCGCGAACACTGAAGCTTTCTTT	CASSDGGLANTEAFF
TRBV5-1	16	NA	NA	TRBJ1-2	TGCGCCAGCAGCCGTAACGGACAGACTGGGGCCGGTGGCTACACCTTC	CASSRNGQTGAGGYTF
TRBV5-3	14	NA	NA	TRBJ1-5	TGTGCCAGAAGCTTGGGAGGTAGCAATCAGCCCCAGCATTTT	CARSLGGSNQPQHF
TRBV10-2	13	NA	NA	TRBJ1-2	TGCGCCAGCAGTGAGTCGAGAGACAGGGGCTACACCTTC	CASSESRDRGYTF
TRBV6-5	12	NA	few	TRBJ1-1	TGTGCCAGCAGTTACGCGGATGACGTGGCTTTCTTT	CASSYADDVAFF
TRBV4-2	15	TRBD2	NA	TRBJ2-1	TGTGCCAGCAGCCCTCGGGCGGGCGGGAGGAATGAGCAGTTCTTC	CASSPRAGGRNEQFF
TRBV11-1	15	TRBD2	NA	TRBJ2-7	TGTGCCAGCAGCTCCAGCGGGAGGGCCGGCGACGAGCAGTACTTC	CASSSSGRAGDEQYF
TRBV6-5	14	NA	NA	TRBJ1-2	TGTGCCAGCAGCAGGGACACTGTTAACTATGGCTACACCTTC	CASSRDTVNYGYTF
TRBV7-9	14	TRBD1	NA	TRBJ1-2	TGTGCCAGCAGTACCGGACAGGGAATTTATGGCTACACCTTC	CASSTGQGIYGYTF
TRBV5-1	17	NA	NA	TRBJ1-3	TGCGCCAGCAGCTTGTCCTATCCGGGAGTCTCTGGAAACACCATATATTTT	CASSLSYPGVSGNTIYF
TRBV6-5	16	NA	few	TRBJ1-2	TGTGCCAGCAGTTACCGGCAGGGCCTGGGCGACTATGGCTACACCTTC	CASSYRQGLGDYGYTF
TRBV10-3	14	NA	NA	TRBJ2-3	TGTGCCATCAGTGAGGCCGCCCGCACAGATACGCAGTATTTT	CAISEAARTDTQYF
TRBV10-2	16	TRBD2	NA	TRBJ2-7	TGCGCCAGCAGTGAGCCGGGACTAGAAATTGGCTACGAGCAGTACTTC	CASSEPGLEIGYEQYF
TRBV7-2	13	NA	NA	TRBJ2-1	TGTGCCAGCAGCTTAGCGGGTAAGAGGGAGGTGTTCTTC	CASSLAGKREVFF
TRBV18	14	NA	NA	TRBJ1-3	TGTGCCAGCTCACCGGGGCCCTCTGGAAACACCATATATTTT	CASSPGPSGNTIYF
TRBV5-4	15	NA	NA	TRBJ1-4	TGTGCCAGCAGCTCCGGCGGACCTGCAGGCGAAAAACTGTTTTTT	CASSSGGPAGEKLFF
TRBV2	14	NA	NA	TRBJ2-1	TGTGCCAGCAGACTCCAACTATCCTACAATGAGCAGTTCTTC	CASRLQLSYNEQFF
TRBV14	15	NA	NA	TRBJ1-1	TGTGCCAGCAGCCAAGATAGTTTAGTGGGACATCAAGCTTTCTTT	CASSQDSLVGHQAFF
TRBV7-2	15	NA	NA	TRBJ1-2	TGTGCCAGCAGCTTAGTGGGAGGCTCAAACTATGGCTACACCTTC	CASSLVGGSNYGYTF
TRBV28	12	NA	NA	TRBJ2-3	TGTGCCAGCAGTTTACATTTAGGTACGCAGTATTTT	CASSLHLGTQYF
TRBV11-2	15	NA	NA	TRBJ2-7	TGTGCCAGCAGCTTAGATACAGACAGAATCTACGAGCAGTACTTC	CASSLDTDRIYEQYF
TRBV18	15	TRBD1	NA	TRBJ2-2	TGTGCCAGCTCCTTCGACAGGGTCCAGACCGGGGAGCTGTTTTTT	CASSFDRVQTGELFF
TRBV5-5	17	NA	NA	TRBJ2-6	TGTGCCAGCAGCTTGGGAGTGTGGAGCTCTGGGGCCAACGTCCTGACTTTC	CASSLGVWSSGANVLTF
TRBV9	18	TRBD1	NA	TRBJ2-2	TGTGCCAGCAGCGTAGTGCTAGGAGGACAGGGTAACACCGGGGAGCTGTTTTTT	CASSVVLGGQGNTGELFF
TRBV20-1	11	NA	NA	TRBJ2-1	TGCAGTGCTAAGGGACCCAAAACCCCGTTCTTC	CSAKGPKTPFF